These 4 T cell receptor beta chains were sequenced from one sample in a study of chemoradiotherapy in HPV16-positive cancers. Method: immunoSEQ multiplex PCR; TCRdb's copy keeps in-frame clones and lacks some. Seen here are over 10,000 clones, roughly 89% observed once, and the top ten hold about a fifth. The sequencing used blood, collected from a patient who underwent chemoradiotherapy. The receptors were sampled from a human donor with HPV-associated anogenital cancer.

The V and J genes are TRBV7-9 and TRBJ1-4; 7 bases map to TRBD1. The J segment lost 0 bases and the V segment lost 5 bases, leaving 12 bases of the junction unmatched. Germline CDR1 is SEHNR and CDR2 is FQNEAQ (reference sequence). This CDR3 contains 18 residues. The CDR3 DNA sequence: TGTGCCAGCAGCATAACAAGCTTTGGGACAGCAACTAATGAAAAACTGTTTTTT. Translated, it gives CASSITSFGTATNEKLFF. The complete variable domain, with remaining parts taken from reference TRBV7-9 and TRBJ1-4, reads DTGVSQNPRHKITKRGQNVTFRCDPISEHNRLYWYRQTLGQGPEFLTYFQNEAQLEKSRLLSDRFSAERPKGSFSTLEIQRTEQGDSAMYLCASSITSFGTATNEKLFFGSGTQLSVL.

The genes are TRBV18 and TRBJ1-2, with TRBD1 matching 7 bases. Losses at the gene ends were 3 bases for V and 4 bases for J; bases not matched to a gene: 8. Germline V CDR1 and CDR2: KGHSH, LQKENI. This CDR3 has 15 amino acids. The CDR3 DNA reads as TGTGCCAGCTCACCGTCACGGGACAGCTTCTATGGCTACACCTTC. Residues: CASSPSRDSFYGYTF.

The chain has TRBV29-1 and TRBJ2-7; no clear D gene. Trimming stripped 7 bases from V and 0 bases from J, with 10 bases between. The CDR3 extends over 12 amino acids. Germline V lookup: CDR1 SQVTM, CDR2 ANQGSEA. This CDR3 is CSGRTASYEQYF. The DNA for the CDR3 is TGCAGCGGCAGGACGGCCTCCTACGAGCAGTACTTC.

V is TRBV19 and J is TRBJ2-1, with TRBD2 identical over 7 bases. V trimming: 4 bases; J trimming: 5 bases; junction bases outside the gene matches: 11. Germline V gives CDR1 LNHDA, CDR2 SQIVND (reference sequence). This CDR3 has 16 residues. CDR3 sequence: CASSRDSGSINNEQFF. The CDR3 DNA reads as TGTGCCAGTAGTAGGGATAGCGGGTCGATAAACAATGAGCAGTTCTTC.